This T cell receptor (beta chain) was identified during a study of T cells after yellow fever vaccination. Germline V gene sequence: CDR1 SGHRS, CDR2 YFSETQ. This CDR3 comprises 14 residues. V was cut by 4 bases and J by 10 bases, with 18 bases left in between. A single record per CDR3 protein comes from TCRdb applying MiXCR to the 5' RACE reads. The sample has nearly 550,000 distinct CDR3 sequences; 15% to 20% are singletons. The receptor was isolated from a man aged 25-45 years who received the YFV17D yellow fever vaccine. The V call is TRBV5-1, the J call TRBJ2-1, with a tentative D call TRBD2 (5 bases). This specimen was PBMCs, taken 15 days after the yellow fever booster vaccination. The CDR3: CASSGQLDSVEQFF. In nucleotides, the CDR3 is TGCGCCAGCAGCGGGCAACTAGATTCTGTGGAGCAGTTCTTC.